The 14 T cell receptor beta chains presented below share a single source sample, sequenced in a study of long-term antiretroviral therapy in people with HIV (dated by TCRdb to 2021 to 2024). Sequencing of the TRB variable region was done with the immunoSEQ hsTCRB v3.0 assay at survey level resolution. TCRdb mirrors the immuneACCESS table, restricted to in-frame sequences. Some clones are absent from its copies; in checked studies, under half trace to an unresolved V gene, and the reason for the others is unknown. The sample table records over 20,000 clones; around 83% of these occur just once. The top ten hold around 20% of the sample. This sample comprised unsorted PBMCs, obtained 0.4 years after starting antiretroviral therapy. These receptors were obtained from a man aged 50-59 years with HIV.

This clone was seen once. The V call is TRBV7-2, the J call TRBJ2-1; 11 bases fit TRBD1. Germline CDR1 reads SGHTA; CDR2 reads FQGNSA. This CDR3 contains 16 residues. V was clipped by 6 bases and J by 4 bases; unmatched bases: 8. CDR3 coding DNA: TGTGCCAGCAGGCGAGGACAGGGGGCTACGTACAATGAGCAGTTCTTC. Protein sequence: CASRRGQGATYNEQFF.

This clone came up once. The V gene is TRBV5-1, the J gene TRBJ2-1; 9 bases are a match to TRBD2. This CDR3 has 15 amino acids. Looked up from germline, CDR1 is SGHRS and CDR2 is YFSETQ. V shed 0 bases, J shed 4 bases, and the junction held 2 bases outside the gene matches. CDR3 DNA sequence: TGCGCCAGCAGCTTGGGGCGGGGGGGGTACAATGAGCAGTTCTTC. This codes for CASSLGRGGYNEQFF.

This chain connects TRBV7-3 to TRBJ2-7; 7 bases align to TRBD1. The germline V gene encodes CDR1 SGHTA and CDR2 FQGTGA. V lost 2 bases and J lost 3; bases outside the gene matches: 1. The CDR3 loop spans 13 amino acids. The CDR3 DNA reads as TGTGCCAGCAGCTTAGCAGGGGGCTACGAGCAGTACTTC. Translation gives CASSLAGGYEQYF. The full variable domain, rest sourced from reference TRBV7-3 and TRBJ2-7, is GAGVSQTPSNKVTEKGKYVELRCDPISGHTALYWYRQSLGQGPEFLIYFQGTGAADDSGLPNDRFFAVRPEGSVSTLKIQRTERGDSAVYLCASSLAGGYEQYFGPGTRLTVT.

This sequence joins TRBV27 and TRBJ1-1, with D possibly being TRBD1 (5 bases). Germline V gene lookup returns CDR1 MNHEY and CDR2 SMNVEV (reference sequence). V shed 2 bases and J shed 5 bases, with 9 bases lying between them. CDR3 length equals 13 residues. CDR3 protein: CASSLNGGTEAFF. CDR3 sequence (DNA): TGTGCCAGCAGTTTAAATGGGGGGACTGAAGCTTTCTTT.

The chain is built from TRBV18 and TRBJ1-1; the D is unclear. Germline V gene data show CDR1 as KGHSH and CDR2 as LQKENI. The germline V and J ends were trimmed by 6 bases and 1 base, with 12 bases remaining between them. The CDR3 loop spans 14 amino acids. CDR3 bases: TGTGCCAGCTCCCGTGGTTGGGAGAACACTGAAGCTTTCTTT. Amino acid sequence: CASSRGWENTEAFF.

The DNA for the CDR3 is TGCGCCAGCAGCCAAGGTAGACAGAGGCCAGATACGCAGTATTTT. It is translated as CASSQGRQRPDTQYF. The chain joins TRBV4-1 to TRBJ2-3, with D tentatively TRBD1 (5 bases). The germline gives CDR1 MGHRA, CDR2 YSYEKL. The CDR3 loop spans 15 amino acids. V lost 1 base, J lost 4 bases, and 12 bases lay in between.

The gene calls are TRBV7-9 and TRBJ2-5; TRBD1 agrees at 8 bases. CDR1 and CDR2 from the germline V gene are SEHNR and FQNEAQ (reference sequence). The CDR3 is 16 residues long. The ends lost 5 bases at V and 1 base at J; junction bases unmatched: 9. DNA of the CDR3: TGTGCCAGCAGCCTCAGGACAGGGACGGGCCAAGAGACCCAGTACTTC. Translated: CASSLRTGTGQETQYF.

The chain links TRBV6-1 to TRBJ1-3, with 7 bases identical to TRBD1. J lost 4 bases, V lost 4 bases, and 10 bases had no gene match. The germline gives CDR1 MNHNS, CDR2 SASEGT. The CDR3 consists of 16 residues. Here the CDR3 DNA reads TGTGCCAGCAGTGTCCTCGAAGACAGGGTAGGAAACACCATATATTTT. Protein: CASSVLEDRVGNTIYF.

The rearrangement joins TRBV9 to TRBJ2-5; 9 positions match TRBD1. The J call is doubtful: the DNA matches TRBJ2-7 better. Per the germline V gene, CDR1 is SGDLS and CDR2 is YYNGEE. This CDR3 is 13 amino acids long. The DNA for the CDR3 is TGTGCCAGCAGCGGACAGGGGGCCTACGAGCAGTACTTC. It specifies CASSGQGAYEQYF.

V gene TRBV7-2 combines with J gene TRBJ2-1; 9 bases align to TRBD1. The CDR3 is made up of 13 amino acids. From germline, CDR1 is SGHTA and CDR2 FQGNSA. With 6 bases clipped from V and 8 bases from J, the junction kept 5 bases outside the gene matches. The CDR3 bases are TGTGCCAGCAGTTCCGACAGGGGGTATGAGCAGTTCTTC. Amino acid sequence: CASSSDRGYEQFF.

This clone was picked up one time. This chain links TRBV30 with TRBJ2-4, with a tentative D call TRBD2 (6 bases). The germline V gene encodes CDR1 GTSNPN and CDR2 SVGIG (reference sequence). V dropped 0 bases and J dropped 0 bases, with 9 bases sitting between them. The CDR3 is made up of 15 amino acids. In DNA, the CDR3 is TGTGCCTGGAGTGTGGGGACTTTAGCCAAAAACATTCAGTACTTC. The encoded protein is CAWSVGTLAKNIQYF.

The chain joins TRBV6-1 to TRBJ1-3; D ambiguous. This CDR3 is 17 amino acids long. Trimming removed 2 bases at V and 0 bases at J, with 14 bases between. The germline V gene has CDR1 MNHNS and CDR2 SASEGT. Written as DNA, the CDR3 is TGTGCCAGCAGTGAACTCTTCTGGGCAGCCTCTGGAAACACCATATATTTT. Its protein is CASSELFWAASGNTIYF.

This chain links TRBV11-2 with TRBJ2-3; D remains ambiguous. The V gene's germline CDR1 is SGHAT and CDR2 FQNNGV. The CDR3 sequence is 12 residues long. V gave up 3 bases and J gave up 2 bases, with 3 bases separating them. CDR3 region: CASSFNTDTQYF. CDR3 sequence (DNA): TGTGCCAGCAGCTTTAACACAGATACGCAGTATTTT.

As concerns this clone: A junction boundary mismatches the germline segment, possibly from a read error. The rearrangement joins TRBV7-7 to TRBJ1-3; 7 positions match TRBD1. The CDR3 totals 14 residues. Germline V gene data show CDR1 as SSHAT and CDR2 as FNYEAQ (reference sequence). The CDR3 DNA sequence: TGTGCTAGCAGCCCAGGGACAGCTGGAAACACCATATATTTT. It translates to CASSPGTAGNTIYF.